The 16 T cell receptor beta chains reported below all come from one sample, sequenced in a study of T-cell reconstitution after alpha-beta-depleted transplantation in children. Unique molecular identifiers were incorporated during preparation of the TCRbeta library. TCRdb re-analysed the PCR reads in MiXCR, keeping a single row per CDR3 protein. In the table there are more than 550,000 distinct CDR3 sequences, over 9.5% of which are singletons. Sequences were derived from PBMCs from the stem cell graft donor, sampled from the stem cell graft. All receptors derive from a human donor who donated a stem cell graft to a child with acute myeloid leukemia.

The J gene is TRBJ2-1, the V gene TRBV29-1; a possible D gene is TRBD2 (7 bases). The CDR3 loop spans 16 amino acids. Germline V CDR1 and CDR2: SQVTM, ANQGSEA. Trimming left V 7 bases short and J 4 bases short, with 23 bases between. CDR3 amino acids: CSASGAGEVGYNEQFF. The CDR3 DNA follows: TGCAGCGCCTCAGGGGCGGGAGAAGTCGGGTACAATGAGCAGTTCTTC.

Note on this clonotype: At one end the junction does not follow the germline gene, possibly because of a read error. The CDR3, as DNA: TGCGCCAGCAGCCCGAGGACAGGGCGGTACAGTGAGCAGTTCTTC. Protein product: CASSPRTGRYSEQFF. V usage is TRBV4-3 and J usage is TRBJ2-1, with TRBD1 matching over 8 bases. Germline V gene sequence: CDR1 LGHNA, CDR2 YSLEER. This CDR3 comprises 15 residues.

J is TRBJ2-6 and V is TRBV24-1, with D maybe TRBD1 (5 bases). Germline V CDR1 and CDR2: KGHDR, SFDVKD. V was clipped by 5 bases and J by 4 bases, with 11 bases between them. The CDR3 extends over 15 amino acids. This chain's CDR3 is CATSGVGAGANVLTF. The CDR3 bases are TGTGCCACCAGTGGAGTTGGGGCCGGGGCCAACGTCCTGACTTTC.

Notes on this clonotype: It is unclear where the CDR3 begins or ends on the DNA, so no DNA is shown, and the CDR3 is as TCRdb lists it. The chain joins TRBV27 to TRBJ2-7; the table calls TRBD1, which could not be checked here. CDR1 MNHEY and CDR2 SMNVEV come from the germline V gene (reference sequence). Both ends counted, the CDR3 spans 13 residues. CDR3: CASILGQGAEQYF.

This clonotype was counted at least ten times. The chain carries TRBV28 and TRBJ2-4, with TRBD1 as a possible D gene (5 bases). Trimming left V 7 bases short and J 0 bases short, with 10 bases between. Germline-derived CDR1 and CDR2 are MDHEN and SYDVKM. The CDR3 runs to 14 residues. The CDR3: CASNYQGAKNIQYF. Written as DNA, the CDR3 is TGTGCCAGCAACTACCAGGGAGCCAAAAACATTCAGTACTTC.

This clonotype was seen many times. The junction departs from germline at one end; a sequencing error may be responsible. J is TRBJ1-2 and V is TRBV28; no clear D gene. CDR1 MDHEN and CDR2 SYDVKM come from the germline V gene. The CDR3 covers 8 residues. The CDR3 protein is CASGPSAF. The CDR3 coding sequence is TGTGCCAGCGGGCCATCCGCCTTC.

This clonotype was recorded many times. This CDR3 reads CASGRNLQDEQFF. The CDR3, as DNA: TGTGCTAGTGGTCGTAACTTACAGGACGAGCAGTTCTTC. The chain is built from TRBV12-5 and TRBJ2-1, with TRBD1 as a possible D gene (5 bases). CDR1 and CDR2 from the germline V gene are LGHNT and FRNRAP. This CDR3 spans 13 amino acids. The germline V and J ends were trimmed by 5 bases and 10 bases, with 15 bases remaining between them.

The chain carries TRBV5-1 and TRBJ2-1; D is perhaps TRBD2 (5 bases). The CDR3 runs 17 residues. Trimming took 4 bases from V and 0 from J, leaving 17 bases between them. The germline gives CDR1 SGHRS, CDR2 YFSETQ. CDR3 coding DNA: TGCGCCAGCAGCCTCAAAGGCGGAGGCAGCTCCTACAATGAGCAGTTCTTC. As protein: CASSLKGGGSSYNEQFF.

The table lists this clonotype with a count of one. Here the CDR3 DNA reads TGTGCCAGTCTCTTAGGGGGGGGCCTCAATGGAAGCGGTGAAGGCAATCAGCCCCAGCATTTT. Its protein product is CASLLGGGLNGSGEGNQPQHF. This chain joins TRBV6-2 or TRBV6-3 and TRBJ1-5; possibly TRBD1 for D (6 bases). Trimming cost V 9 bases and J 2 bases, with 35 bases left between them. Germline assignment: CDR1 MNHEY and CDR2 SVGEGT. This CDR3 spans 21 amino acids.

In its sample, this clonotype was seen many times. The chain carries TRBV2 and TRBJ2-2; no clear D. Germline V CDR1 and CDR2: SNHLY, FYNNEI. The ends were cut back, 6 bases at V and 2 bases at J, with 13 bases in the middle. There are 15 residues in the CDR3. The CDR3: CASRILTSNTGELFF. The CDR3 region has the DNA TGTGCCAGCAGAATTTTGACCAGTAACACCGGGGAGCTGTTTTTT.

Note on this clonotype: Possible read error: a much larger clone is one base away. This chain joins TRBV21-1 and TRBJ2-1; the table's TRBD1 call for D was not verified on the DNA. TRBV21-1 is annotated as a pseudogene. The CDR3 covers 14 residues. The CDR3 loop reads CASIAKRDTNEQLF. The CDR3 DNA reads TGTGCCAGCATCGCGAAGCGGGACACCAATGAGCAGTTGTTC.

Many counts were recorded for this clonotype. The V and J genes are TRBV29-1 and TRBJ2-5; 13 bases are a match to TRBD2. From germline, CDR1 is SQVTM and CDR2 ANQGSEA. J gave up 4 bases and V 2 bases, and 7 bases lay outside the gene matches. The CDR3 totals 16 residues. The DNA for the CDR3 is TGCAGCGTTGAAACCCGGACTAGCGGGAGCCGAGAGACCCAGTACTTC. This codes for CSVETRTSGSRETQYF. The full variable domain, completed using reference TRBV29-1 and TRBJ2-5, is SAVISQKPSRDICQRGTSLTIQCQVDSQVTMMFWYRQQPGQSLTLIATANQGSEATYESGFVIDKFPISRPNLTFSTLTVSNMSPEDSSIYLCSVETRTSGSRETQYFGPGTRLLVL.

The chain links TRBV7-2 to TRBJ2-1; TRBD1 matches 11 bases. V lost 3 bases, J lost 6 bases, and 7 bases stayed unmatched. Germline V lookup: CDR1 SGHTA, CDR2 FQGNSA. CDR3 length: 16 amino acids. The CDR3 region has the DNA TGTGCCAGCAGCTTGGCCTCCGGGACAGGGGGCAATGAGCAGTTCTTC. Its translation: CASSLASGTGGNEQFF.

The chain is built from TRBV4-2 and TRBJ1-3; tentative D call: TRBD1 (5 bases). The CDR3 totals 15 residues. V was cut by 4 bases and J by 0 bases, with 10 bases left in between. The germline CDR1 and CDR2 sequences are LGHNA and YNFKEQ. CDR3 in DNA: TGTGCCAGCAGCCCCCGGGACTACTCTGGAAACACCATATATTTT. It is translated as CASSPRDYSGNTIYF.

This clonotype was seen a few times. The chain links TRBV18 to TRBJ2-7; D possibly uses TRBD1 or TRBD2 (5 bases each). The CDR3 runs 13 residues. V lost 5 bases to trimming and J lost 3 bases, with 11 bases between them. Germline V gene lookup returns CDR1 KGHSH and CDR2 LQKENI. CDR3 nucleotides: TGTGCCAGCTCAATGGGGACGGGCTACGAGCAGTACTTC. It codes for CASSMGTGYEQYF. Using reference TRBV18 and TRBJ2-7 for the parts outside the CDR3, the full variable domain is NAGVMQNPRHLVRRRGQEARLRCSPMKGHSHVYWYRQLPEEGLKFMVYLQKENIIDESGMPKERFSAEFPKEGPSILRIQQVVRGDSAAYFCASSMGTGYEQYFGPGTRLTVT.

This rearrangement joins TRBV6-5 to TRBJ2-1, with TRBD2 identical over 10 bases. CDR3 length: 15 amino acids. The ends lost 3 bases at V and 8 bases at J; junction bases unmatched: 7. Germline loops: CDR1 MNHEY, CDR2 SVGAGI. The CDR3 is CASSYGASGGYEQFF. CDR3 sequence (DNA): TGTGCCAGCAGTTATGGGGCTAGCGGGGGCTATGAGCAGTTCTTC.